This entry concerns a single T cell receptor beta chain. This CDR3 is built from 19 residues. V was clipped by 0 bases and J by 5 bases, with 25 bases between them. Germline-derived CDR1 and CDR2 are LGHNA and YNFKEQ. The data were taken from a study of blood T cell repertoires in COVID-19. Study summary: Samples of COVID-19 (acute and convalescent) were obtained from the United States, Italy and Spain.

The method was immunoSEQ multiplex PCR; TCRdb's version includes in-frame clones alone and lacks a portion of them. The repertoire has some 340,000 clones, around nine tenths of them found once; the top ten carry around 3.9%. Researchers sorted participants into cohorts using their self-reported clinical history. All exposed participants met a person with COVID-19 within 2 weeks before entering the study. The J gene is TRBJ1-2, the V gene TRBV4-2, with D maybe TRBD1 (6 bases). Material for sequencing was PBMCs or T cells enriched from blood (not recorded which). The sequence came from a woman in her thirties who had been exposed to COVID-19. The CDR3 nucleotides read TGTGCCAGCAGCCAAGAGTTACGGACAGACAGCGGGGAAAGATATGGCTACACCTTC. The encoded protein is CASSQELRTDSGERYGYTF.